The clone carrying this T cell receptor beta chain has more than one count but fewer than ten. In TCRdb, the 5' RACE reads were re-called with MiXCR into one record per CDR3 protein. The profile shows some 450,000 distinct CDR3 sequences, under 20% of them singletons. The entry originates in a study of T-cell memory formation after mild COVID-19. There are 13 residues in the CDR3. The V gene's germline CDR1 is SGHRS and CDR2 YFSETQ. V was cut by 0 bases and J by 3 bases, with 6 bases left in between. The sample was PBMCs or a T cell subset sorted from them (not recorded which). V usage is TRBV5-1 and J usage is TRBJ1-1; unclear D gene. The TCR originated in a man aged 18 to 30 who had mild COVID-19 (a few samples of this study predate the infection). Cell type and time point are not known. This chain's CDR3 is CASSLEAYTEAFF. The CDR3 DNA sequence: TGCGCCAGCAGCTTGGAAGCGTACACTGAAGCTTTCTTT. Using reference TRBV5-1 and TRBJ1-1 for the parts outside the CDR3, the full variable domain is KAGVTQTPRYLIKTRGQQVTLSCSPISGHRSVSWYQQTPGQGLQFLFEYFSETQRNKGNFPGRFSGRQFSNSRSEMNVSTLELGDSALYLCASSLEAYTEAFFGQGTRLTVV.